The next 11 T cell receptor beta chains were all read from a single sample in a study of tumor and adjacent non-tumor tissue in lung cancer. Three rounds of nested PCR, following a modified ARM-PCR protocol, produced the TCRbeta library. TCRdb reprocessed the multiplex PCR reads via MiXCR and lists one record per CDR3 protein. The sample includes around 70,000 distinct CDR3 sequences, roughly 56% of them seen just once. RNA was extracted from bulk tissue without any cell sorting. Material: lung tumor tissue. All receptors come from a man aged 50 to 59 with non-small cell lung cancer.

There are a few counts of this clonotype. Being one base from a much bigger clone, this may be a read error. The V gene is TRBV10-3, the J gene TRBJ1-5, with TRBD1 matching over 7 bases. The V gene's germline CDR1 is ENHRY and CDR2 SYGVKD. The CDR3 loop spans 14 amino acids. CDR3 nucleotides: TGTGCCATCAAGGGGACAGCGAGCAATCAGCCCAAGCATTTT. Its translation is CAIKGTASNQPKHF.

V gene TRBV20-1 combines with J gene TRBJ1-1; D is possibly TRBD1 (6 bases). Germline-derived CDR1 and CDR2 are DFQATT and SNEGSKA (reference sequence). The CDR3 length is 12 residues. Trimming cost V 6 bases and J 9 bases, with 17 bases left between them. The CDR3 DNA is TGCAGTGCCGTCGGGGGCGGCCCTAAAGCTTTCTTT. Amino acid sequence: CSAVGGGPKAFF.

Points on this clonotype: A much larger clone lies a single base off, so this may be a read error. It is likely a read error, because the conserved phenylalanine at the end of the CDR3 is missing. CDR3 sequence: CASSLTSGGAETQYL. Written as DNA, the CDR3 is TGCGCCAGCAGCTTGACTAGCGGGGGGGCAGAGACCCAGTACCTC. V is TRBV5-1 and J is TRBJ2-5; 13 bases line up with TRBD2. The V segment lost 1 base and the J segment 4 bases; nucleotides outside the gene matches: 1. This CDR3 is 15 amino acids long. Per germline, CDR1 SGHRS and CDR2 YFSETQ.

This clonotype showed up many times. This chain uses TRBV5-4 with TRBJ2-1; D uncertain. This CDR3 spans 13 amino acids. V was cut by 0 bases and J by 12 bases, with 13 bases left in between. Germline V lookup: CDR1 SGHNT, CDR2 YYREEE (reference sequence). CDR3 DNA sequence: TGTGCCAGCAGCTTGGCCGAGAAGGTTGGGCAGTTCTTC. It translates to CASSLAEKVGQFF.

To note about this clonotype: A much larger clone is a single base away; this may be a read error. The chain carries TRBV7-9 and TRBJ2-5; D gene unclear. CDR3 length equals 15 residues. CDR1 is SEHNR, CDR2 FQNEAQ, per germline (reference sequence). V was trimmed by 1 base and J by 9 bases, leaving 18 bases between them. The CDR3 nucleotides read TGTGCCAGCAGCTTAGGTGGCCAGGCATTCGAGGCCCAGTACTTC. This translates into CASSLGGQAFEAQYF.

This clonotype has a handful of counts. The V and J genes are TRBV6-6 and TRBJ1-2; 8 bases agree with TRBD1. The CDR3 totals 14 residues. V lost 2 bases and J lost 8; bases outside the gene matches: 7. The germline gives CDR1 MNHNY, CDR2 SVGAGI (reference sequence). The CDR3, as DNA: TGTGCCAGCAGTTACGGTGGACAGGGATGGGGCTACACCTTC. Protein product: CASSYGGQGWGYTF.

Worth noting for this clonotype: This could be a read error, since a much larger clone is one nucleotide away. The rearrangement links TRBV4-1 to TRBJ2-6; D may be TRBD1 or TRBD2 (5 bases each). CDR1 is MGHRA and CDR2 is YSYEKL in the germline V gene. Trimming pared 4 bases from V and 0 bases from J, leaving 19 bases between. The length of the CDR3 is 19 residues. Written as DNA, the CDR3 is TGCGCCAGCAGCCCGATGATCCAAAGAGGGGTCTCTGGGGCCAACGTCCTGACTTTC. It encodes CASSPMIQRGVSGANVLTF.

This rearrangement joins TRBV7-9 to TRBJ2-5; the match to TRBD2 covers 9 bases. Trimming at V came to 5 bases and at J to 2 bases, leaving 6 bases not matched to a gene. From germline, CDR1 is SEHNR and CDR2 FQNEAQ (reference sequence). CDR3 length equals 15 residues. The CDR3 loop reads CASSKQRGVQETQYF. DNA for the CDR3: TGTGCCAGCAGCAAACAGCGGGGGGTTCAAGAGACCCAGTACTTC.

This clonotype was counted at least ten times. The DNA for the CDR3 is TGCGCCAGCAGTGATGCGAGACTAGCGGGCACCGGGGAGCTGTTTTTT. Its protein product is CASSDARLAGTGELFF. The chain combines TRBV10-1 with TRBJ2-2; 10 bases line up with TRBD2. J gave up 4 bases and V 3 bases, and 5 bases lay outside the gene matches. CDR3 length: 16 residues. CDR1 and CDR2 (germline): WNHNN, SYGVQD (reference sequence).

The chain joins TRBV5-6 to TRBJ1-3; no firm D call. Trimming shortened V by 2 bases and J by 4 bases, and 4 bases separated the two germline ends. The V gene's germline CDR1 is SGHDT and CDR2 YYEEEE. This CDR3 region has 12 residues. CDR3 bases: TGTGCCAGCAGCTTCGGGGGAAACACCATATATTTT. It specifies CASSFGGNTIYF.

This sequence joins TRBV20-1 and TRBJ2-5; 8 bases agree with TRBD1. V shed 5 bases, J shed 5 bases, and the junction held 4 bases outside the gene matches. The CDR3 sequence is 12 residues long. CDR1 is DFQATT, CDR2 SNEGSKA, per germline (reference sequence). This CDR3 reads CSAPGGDETQYF. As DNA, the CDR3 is TGCAGTGCTCCAGGGGGCGATGAGACCCAGTACTTC.